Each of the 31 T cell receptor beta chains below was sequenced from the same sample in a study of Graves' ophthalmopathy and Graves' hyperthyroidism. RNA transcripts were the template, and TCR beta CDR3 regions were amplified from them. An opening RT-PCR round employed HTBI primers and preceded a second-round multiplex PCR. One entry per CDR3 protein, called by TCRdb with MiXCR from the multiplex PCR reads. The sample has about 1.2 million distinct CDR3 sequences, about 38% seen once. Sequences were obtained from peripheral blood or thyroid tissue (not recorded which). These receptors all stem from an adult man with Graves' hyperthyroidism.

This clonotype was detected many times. The CDR3 DNA follows: TGCAGTGCAGATACCCTAAAGAGCTCCTACGAGCAGTACTTC. As protein: CSADTLKSSYEQYF. J is TRBJ2-7 and V is TRBV20-1; unclear D gene. Germline CDR1 is DFQATT and CDR2 is SNEGSKA (reference sequence). With 6 bases removed from V and 0 bases from J, the gap between germline ends came to 15 bases. The CDR3 is 14 residues long.

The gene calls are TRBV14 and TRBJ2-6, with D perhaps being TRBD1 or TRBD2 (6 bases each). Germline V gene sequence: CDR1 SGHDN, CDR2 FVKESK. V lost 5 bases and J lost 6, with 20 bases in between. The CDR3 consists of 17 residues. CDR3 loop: CASSSGTTGTEANVLTF. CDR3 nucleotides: TGTGCCAGCAGCTCAGGAACTACAGGGACTGAGGCCAACGTCCTGACTTTC.

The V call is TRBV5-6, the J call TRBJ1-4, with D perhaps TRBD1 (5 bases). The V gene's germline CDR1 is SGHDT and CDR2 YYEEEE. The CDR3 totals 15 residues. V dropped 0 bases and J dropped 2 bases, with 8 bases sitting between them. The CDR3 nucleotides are TGTGCCAGCAGCTTGGCGGGGACCACTAATGAAAAACTGTTTTTT. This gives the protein CASSLAGTTNEKLFF.

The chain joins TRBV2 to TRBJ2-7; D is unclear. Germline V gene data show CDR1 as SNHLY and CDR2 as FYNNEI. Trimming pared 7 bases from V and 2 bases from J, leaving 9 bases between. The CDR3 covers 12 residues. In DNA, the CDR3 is TGTGCCAGCACCGCAGAAACCTACGAGCAGTACTTC. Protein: CASTAETYEQYF. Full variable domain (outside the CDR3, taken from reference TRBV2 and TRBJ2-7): EPEVTQTPSHQVTQMGQEVILRCVPISNHLYFYWYRQILGQKVEFLVSFYNNEISEKSEIFDDQFSVERPDGSNFTLKIRSTKLEDSAMYFCASTAETYEQYFGPGTRLTVT.

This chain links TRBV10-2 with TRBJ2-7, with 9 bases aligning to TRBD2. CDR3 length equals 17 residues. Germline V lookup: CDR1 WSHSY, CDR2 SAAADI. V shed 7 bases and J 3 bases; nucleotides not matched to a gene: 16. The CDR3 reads CASNDRRGSGRIYEQYF. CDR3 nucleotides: TGCGCCAGCAACGACAGAAGAGGGAGCGGGAGGATCTACGAGCAGTACTTC.

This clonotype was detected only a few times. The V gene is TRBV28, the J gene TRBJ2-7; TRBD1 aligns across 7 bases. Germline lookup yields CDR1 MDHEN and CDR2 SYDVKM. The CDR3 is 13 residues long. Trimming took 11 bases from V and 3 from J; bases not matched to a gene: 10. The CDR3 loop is CASVPRDSYEQYF. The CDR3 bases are TGTGCCTCAGTACCCCGGGACAGCTACGAGCAGTACTTC.

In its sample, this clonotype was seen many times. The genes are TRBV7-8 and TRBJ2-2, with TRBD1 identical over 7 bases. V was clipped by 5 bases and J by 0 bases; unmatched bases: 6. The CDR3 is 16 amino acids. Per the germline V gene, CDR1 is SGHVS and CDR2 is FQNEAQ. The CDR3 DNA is TGTGCCAGCAGCCCAACCGGGACAGCGAACACCGGGGAGCTGTTTTTT. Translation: CASSPTGTANTGELFF.

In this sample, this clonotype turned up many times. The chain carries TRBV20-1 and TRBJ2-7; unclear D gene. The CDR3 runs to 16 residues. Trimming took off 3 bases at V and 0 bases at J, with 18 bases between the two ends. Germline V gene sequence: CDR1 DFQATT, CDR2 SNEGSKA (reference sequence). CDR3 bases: TGCAGTGCTAGCCCAAAAACCGTTGCCAGCTCCTACGAGCAGTACTTC. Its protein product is CSASPKTVASSYEQYF.

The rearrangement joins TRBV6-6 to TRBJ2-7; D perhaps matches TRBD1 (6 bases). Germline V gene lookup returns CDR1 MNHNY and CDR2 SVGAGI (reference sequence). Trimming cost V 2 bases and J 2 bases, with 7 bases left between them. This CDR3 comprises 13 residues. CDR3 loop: CASSYRQAYEQYF. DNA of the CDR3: TGTGCCAGCAGTTACCGACAGGCCTACGAGCAGTACTTC.

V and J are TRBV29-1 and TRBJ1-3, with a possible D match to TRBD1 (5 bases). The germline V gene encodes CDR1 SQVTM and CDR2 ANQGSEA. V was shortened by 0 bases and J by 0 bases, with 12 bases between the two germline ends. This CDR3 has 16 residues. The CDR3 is CSVEDRGRDSGNTIYF. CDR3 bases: TGCAGCGTTGAAGATCGGGGCCGAGACTCTGGAAACACCATATATTTT.

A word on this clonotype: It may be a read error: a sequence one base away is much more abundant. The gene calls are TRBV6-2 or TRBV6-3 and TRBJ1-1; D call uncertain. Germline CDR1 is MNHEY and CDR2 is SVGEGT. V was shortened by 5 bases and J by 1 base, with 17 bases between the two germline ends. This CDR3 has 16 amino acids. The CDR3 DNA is TGTGCCAGCAGTCATCCCGGTGAGGGATCGAACACTGAAGCTTTCTTT. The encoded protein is CASSHPGEGSNTEAFF.

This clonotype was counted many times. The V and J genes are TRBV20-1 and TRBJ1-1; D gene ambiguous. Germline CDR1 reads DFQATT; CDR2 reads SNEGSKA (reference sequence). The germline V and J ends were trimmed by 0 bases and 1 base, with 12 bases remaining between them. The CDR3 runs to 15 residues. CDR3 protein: CSARDHAGGNTEAFF. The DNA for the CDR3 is TGCAGTGCTAGAGATCATGCCGGAGGGAACACTGAAGCTTTCTTT.

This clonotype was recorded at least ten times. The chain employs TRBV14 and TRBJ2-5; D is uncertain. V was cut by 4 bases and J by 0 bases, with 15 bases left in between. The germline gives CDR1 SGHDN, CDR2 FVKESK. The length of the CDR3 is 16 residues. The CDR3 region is CASSPPGRTYQETQYF. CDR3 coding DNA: TGTGCCAGCAGCCCCCCCGGGCGCACGTACCAAGAGACCCAGTACTTC.

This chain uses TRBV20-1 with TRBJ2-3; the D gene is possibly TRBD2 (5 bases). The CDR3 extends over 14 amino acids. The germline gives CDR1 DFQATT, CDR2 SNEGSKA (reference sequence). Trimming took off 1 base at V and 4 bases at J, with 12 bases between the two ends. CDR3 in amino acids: CSARVEGFADTQYF. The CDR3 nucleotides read TGCAGTGCTAGAGTTGAGGGTTTCGCAGATACGCAGTATTTT.

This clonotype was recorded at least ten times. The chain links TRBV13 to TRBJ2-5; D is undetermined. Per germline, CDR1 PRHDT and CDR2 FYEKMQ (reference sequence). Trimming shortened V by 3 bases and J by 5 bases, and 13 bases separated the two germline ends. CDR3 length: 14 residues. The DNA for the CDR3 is TGTGCCAGCAGCTTCGCAAGGCCCCGTGAGACCCAGTACTTC. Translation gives CASSFARPRETQYF.

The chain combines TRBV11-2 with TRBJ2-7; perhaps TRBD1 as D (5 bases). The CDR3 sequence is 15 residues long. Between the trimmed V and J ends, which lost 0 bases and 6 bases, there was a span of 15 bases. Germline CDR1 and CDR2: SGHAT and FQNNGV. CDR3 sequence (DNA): TGTGCCAGCAGCTTAGAGATGGCAGGGATCTTCGAGCAGTACTTC. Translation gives CASSLEMAGIFEQYF.

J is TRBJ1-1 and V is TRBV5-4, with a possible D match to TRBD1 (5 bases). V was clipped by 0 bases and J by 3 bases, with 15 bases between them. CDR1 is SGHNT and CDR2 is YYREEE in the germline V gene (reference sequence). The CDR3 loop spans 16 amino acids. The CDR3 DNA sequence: TGTGCCAGCAGCTTGGCCGGGGGAGGGAGGCACACTGAAGCTTTCTTT. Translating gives CASSLAGGGRHTEAFF. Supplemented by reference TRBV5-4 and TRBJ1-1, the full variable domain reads ETGVTQSPTHLIKTRGQQVTLRCSSQSGHNTVSWYQQALGQGPQFIFQYYREEENGRGNFPPRFSGLQFPNYSSELNVNALELDDSALYLCASSLAGGGRHTEAFFGQGTRLTVV.

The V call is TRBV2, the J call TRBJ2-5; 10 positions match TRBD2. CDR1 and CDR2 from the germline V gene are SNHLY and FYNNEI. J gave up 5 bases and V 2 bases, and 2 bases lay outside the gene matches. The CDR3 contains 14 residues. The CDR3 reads CASSELAGVETQYF. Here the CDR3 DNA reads TGTGCCAGCAGTGAACTAGCGGGAGTCGAGACCCAGTACTTC. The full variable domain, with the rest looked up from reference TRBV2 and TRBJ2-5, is EPEVTQTPSHQVTQMGQEVILRCVPISNHLYFYWYRQILGQKVEFLVSFYNNEISEKSEIFDDQFSVERPDGSNFTLKIRSTKLEDSAMYFCASSELAGVETQYFGPGTRLLVL.

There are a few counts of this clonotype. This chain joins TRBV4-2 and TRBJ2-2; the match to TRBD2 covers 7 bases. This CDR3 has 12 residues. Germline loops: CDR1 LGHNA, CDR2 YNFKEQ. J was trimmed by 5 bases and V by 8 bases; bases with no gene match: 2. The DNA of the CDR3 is TGTGCCAGCGACGGGGGGACCGGGGAGCTGTTTTTT. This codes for CASDGGTGELFF.

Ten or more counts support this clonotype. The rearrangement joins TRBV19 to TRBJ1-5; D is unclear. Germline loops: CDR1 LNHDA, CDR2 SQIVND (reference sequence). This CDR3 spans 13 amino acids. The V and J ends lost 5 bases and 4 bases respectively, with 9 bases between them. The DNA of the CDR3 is TGTGCCAGTAGTGAACAGACAAATCAGCCCCAGCATTTT. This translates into CASSEQTNQPQHF.

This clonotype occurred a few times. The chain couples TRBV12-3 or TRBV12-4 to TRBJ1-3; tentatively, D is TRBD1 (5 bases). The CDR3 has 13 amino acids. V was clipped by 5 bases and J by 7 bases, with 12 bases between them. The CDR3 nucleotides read TGTGCCAGCAGTCAAGTACCAGGGAACACCATATATTTT. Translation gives CASSQVPGNTIYF.

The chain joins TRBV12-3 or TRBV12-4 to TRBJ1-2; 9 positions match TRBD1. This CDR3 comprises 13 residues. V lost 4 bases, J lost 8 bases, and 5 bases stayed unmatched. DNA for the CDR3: TGTGCCAGCAGTTGGAACAGGGGGCCAGGCTACACCTTC. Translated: CASSWNRGPGYTF.

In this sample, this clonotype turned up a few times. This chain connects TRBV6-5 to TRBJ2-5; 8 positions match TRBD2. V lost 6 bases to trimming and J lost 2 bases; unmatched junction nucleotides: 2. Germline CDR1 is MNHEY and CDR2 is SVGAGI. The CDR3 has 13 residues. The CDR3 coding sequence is TGTGCCAGCAGATCTAGCGGGCAAGAGACCCAGTACTTC. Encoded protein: CASRSSGQETQYF.

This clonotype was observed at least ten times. The CDR3 loop reads CASSQEGLATGELFF. The CDR3 DNA follows: TGCGCCAGCAGCCAAGAGGGACTCGCCACCGGGGAGCTGTTTTTT. The genes are TRBV4-3 and TRBJ2-2; D perhaps matches TRBD2 (6 bases). CDR3 length: 15 amino acids. The germline V gene encodes CDR1 LGHNA and CDR2 YSLEER. The V end was cut by 0 bases, the J end by 4 bases, with 9 bases between.

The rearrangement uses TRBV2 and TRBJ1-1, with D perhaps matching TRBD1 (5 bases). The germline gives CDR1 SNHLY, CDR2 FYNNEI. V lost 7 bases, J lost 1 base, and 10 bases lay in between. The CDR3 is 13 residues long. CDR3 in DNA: TGTGCCAGCATGGGGGGAAAGAACACTGAAGCTTTCTTT. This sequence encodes CASMGGKNTEAFF.

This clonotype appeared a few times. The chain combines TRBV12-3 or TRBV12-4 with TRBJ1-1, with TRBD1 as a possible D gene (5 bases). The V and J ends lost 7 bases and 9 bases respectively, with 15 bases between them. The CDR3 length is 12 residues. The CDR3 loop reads CASIGEEMKAFF. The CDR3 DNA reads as TGTGCCAGCATAGGGGAGGAAATGAAAGCTTTCTTT.

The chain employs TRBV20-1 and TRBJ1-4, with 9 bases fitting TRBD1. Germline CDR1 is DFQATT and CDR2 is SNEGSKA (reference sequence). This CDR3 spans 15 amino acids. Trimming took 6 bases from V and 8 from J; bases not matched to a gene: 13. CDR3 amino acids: CSAERWGQGGEKLFF. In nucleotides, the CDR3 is TGCAGTGCCGAACGTTGGGGACAGGGCGGCGAAAAACTGTTTTTT.

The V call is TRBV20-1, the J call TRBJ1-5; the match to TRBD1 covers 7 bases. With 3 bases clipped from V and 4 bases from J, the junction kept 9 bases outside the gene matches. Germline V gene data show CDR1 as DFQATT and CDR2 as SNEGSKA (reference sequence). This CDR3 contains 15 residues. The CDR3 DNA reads TGCAGTGCTAGCTCCGGGACAGCCAAAAATCAGCCCCAGCATTTT. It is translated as CSASSGTAKNQPQHF.

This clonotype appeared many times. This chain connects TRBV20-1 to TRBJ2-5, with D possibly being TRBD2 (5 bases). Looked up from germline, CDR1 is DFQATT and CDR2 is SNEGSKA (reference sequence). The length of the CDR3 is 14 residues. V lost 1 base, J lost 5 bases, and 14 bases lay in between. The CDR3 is CSARVLALLETQYF. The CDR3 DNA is TGCAGTGCTAGAGTCCTAGCTTTGTTGGAGACCCAGTACTTC.

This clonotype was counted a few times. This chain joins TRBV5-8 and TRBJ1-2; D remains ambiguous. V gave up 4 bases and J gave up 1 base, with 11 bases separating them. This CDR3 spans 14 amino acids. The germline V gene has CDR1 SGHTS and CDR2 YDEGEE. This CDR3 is CASSPDTLNYGYTF. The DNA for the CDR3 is TGTGCCAGCAGCCCTGACACGCTTAACTATGGCTACACCTTC.

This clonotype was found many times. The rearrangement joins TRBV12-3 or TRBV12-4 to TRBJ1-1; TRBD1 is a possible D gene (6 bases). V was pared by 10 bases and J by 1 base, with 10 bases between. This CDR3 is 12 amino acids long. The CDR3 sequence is CATYRENTEAFF. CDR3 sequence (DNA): TGTGCCACCTACAGGGAGAACACTGAAGCTTTCTTT.